These T cell receptor beta chains were read from a single sample in a study of T cells of healthy individuals. TCRdb fed the 5' RACE reads into MiXCR, producing one record per CDR3 protein. This table holds 65,000 to 95,000 distinct CDR3 sequences, 5% found once. These receptors were collected from a female donor in good health. The CDR3 runs from the conserved cysteine through the conserved F or W. A D gene is named only where the DNA matches it firmly. Expanded clones get a size class; other rows say once, few or many, or leave the size out.

>NA|TRBV11-1|TRBJ1-3|many
CASSLWPSGNTIYF
TGTGCCAGCAGCTTATGGCCTTCTGGAAACACCATATATTTT
>TRBD2|TRBV14|TRBJ2-3|many
CASSLRTSGRGTDTQYF
TGTGCCAGCAGCCTTCGGACTAGCGGGAGGGGCACAGATACGCAGTATTTT
>TRBD1|TRBV3-1|TRBJ1-2|many
CASSQGDSRGYTF
TGTGCCAGCAGCCAAGGGGACAGTCGTGGCTACACCTTC
>NA|TRBV6-5|TRBJ2-5|few
CARGYGETQYF
TGTGCCAGGGGGTATGGGGAGACCCAGTACTTC
>NA|TRBV3-1|TRBJ2-1|few
CASSQVPYNEQFF
TGTGCCAGCAGCCAAGTCCCCTACAATGAGCAGTTCTTC
>NA|TRBV10-2|TRBJ1-5|few
CASNGQGFWQPQHF
TGCGCCAGCAACGGGCAGGGGTTTTGGCAGCCCCAGCATTTT
>TRBD1|TRBV7-2|TRBJ2-5|many
CASSTTGGQETQYF
TGTGCCAGCAGCACCACAGGGGGTCAAGAGACCCAGTACTTC
>NA|TRBV20-1|TRBJ1-1|NA
CSASHLYTEAFF
TGCAGTGCTTCCCACCTTTATACTGAAGCTTTCTTT
>TRBD1|TRBV9|TRBJ2-3|NA
CASSPRTGAVNSVVSQYF
TGTGCCAGCAGCCCCAGGACAGGGGCCGTCAATTCAGTGGTCTCGCAGTATTTT
>NA|TRBV20-1|TRBJ1-5|NA
CSARDRDQPQRF
TGCAGTGCTAGGGACCGAGATCAGCCCCAGCGTTTT
>TRBD1|TRBV5-6|TRBJ2-5|many
CASSITPTGGGTSDF
TGTGCCAGCAGCATCACCCCGACAGGGGGCGGGACATCGGACTTC
>TRBD1|TRBV2|TRBJ2-7|many
CASSDSGGAPLLSYEQYF
TGTGCCAGCAGTGATTCAGGGGGCGCACCCCTTCTCTCCTACGAGCAGTACTTC
>TRBD1|TRBV20-1|TRBJ2-3|many
CSAYPGTGYDTQYF
TGCAGTGCTTACCCTGGGACAGGCTACGATACGCAGTATTTT
>TRBD1|TRBV4-2|TRBJ1-5|NA
CASSHPDGQGTNQPQHF
TGTGCCAGCAGCCACCCAGACGGACAGGGGACAAATCAGCCCCAGCATTTT
>NA|TRBV18|TRBJ1-2|NA
CASSPQDGYGYTF
TGTGCCAGCTCACCCCAGGACGGATATGGCTACACCTTC
>NA|TRBV20-1|TRBJ1-1|many
CSAPNDMKAFF
TGCAGTGCTCCTAACGACATGAAAGCTTTCTTT
>TRBD1|TRBV6-1|TRBJ1-2|NA
CASSDYGQGLNYGYTF
TGTGCCAGCAGTGATTATGGACAGGGACTCAACTATGGCTACACCTTC
>NA|TRBV4-2|TRBJ2-5|many
CASSQEVLGAEATQYF
TGTGCCAGCAGCCAAGAAGTGCTCGGGGCGGAGGCGACCCAGTACTTC
>NA|TRBV6-4|TRBJ2-6|many
CASSAGNSGANVLTF
TGTGCCAGCAGTGCCGGCAACTCTGGGGCCAACGTCCTGACTTTC
>NA|TRBV18|TRBJ2-5|NA
CASSPKNGRRETQYF
TGTGCCAGCTCACCCAAGAATGGAAGGAGGGAGACCCAGTACTTC
>NA|TRBV28|TRBJ2-7|few
CASSPGEGPSYEQYF
TGTGCCAGCAGTCCAGGGGAGGGTCCTTCCTACGAGCAGTACTTC
>TRBD1|TRBV7-9|TRBJ2-3|many
CATDRGTDTQYF
TGTGCCACGGACAGGGGCACAGATACGCAGTATTTT
>TRBD1|TRBV30|TRBJ1-1|few
CAWRGTARPEAFF
TGTGCCTGGAGGGGGACAGCAAGGCCTGAAGCTTTCTTT
>NA|TRBV28|TRBJ2-7|many
CASSSFGLAMNEQYF
TGTGCCAGCAGTTCTTTCGGGCTAGCGATGAACGAGCAGTACTTC
>NA|TRBV11-2|TRBJ1-1|few
CASSLQGLRAEAFF
TGTGCCAGCAGCTTGCAGGGACTGAGGGCTGAAGCTTTCTTT
>NA|TRBV7-9|TRBJ2-7|many
CASSPTRNTYVQYF
TGTGCCAGCAGCCCCACCCGAAATACCTACGTGCAGTACTTC
>NA|TRBV30|TRBJ1-5|NA
CAWSKSGSNQPQHF
TGTGCCTGGAGTAAAAGCGGAAGCAATCAGCCCCAGCATTTT
>TRBD1|TRBV14|TRBJ2-4|NA
CASSQLPYGQGADIQYF
TGTGCCAGCAGCCAACTCCCATACGGACAGGGGGCGGACATTCAGTACTTC
>NA|TRBV7-2|TRBJ1-3|NA
CASTQRGDSGNTIYF
TGTGCCAGCACCCAGCGGGGGGACTCTGGAAACACCATATATTTT
>NA|TRBV27|TRBJ2-2|NA
CASSLRKGELFF
TGTGCCAGCAGTTTACGCAAGGGGGAGCTGTTTTTT
>TRBD1|TRBV15|TRBJ2-1|many
CATFDRGRFNEQFF
TGTGCCACCTTTGACAGGGGAAGGTTCAATGAGCAGTTCTTC
>NA|TRBV5-1|TRBJ2-1|many
CASSLGIRSSYNEQFF
TGCGCCAGCAGCTTGGGAATAAGGAGCTCCTACAATGAGCAGTTCTTC
>TRBD1|TRBV20-1|TRBJ1-2|NA
CSAPGGGNYGYTF
TGCAGTGCTCCAGGGGGAGGGAACTATGGCTACACCTTC
>TRBD1|TRBV28|TRBJ1-3|NA
CASSLAGGDSGNTIYF
TGTGCCAGCAGTTTAGCAGGGGGCGACTCTGGAAACACCATATATTTT
>NA|TRBV2|TRBJ2-1|many
CASRSWDGTTNEQFF
TGTGCCAGCCGCTCCTGGGACGGGACGACCAATGAGCAGTTCTTC
>TRBD2|TRBV6-5|TRBJ2-7|many
CASRPGGGEQYF
TGTGCCAGCAGACCCGGGGGGGGCGAGCAGTACTTC
>NA|TRBV28|TRBJ1-1|many
CASSQKTNTEAFF
TGTGCCAGCAGCCAAAAAACGAACACTGAAGCTTTCTTT
>NA|TRBV24-1|TRBJ2-1|many
CATSGVGDLAYNEQFF
TGTGCCACCAGTGGTGTGGGAGACTTAGCCTACAATGAGCAGTTCTTC
>NA|TRBV7-9|TRBJ2-1|many
CASSSGPEQFF
TGTGCCAGCAGCTCCGGCCCTGAGCAGTTCTTC
>NA|TRBV20-1|TRBJ2-1|many
CSAREGRGRYNEQFF
TGCAGTGCTAGAGAGGGAAGGGGGAGATACAATGAGCAGTTCTTC
>NA|TRBV24-1|TRBJ2-5|NA
CATSDGPEETQYF
TGTGCCACCAGCGATGGACCCGAAGAGACCCAGTACTTC
>NA|TRBV5-1|TRBJ2-1|many
CASSSLPGETYNEQFF
TGCGCCAGCAGCTCTTTGCCGGGAGAAACCTACAATGAGCAGTTCTTC
>TRBD2|TRBV7-2|TRBJ2-3|many
CASSRIAGNTDTQYF
TGTGCCAGCAGCAGGATAGCGGGGAACACAGATACGCAGTATTTT
>TRBD2|TRBV4-3|TRBJ2-2|NA
CASSQDRRRLAANTGELFF
TGCGCCAGCAGCCAAGACAGGAGAAGACTAGCGGCGAACACCGGGGAGCTGTTTTTT
>NA|TRBV7-3|TRBJ2-1|many
CASSLRESNEQFF
TGTGCCAGCAGCTTAAGGGAATCGAATGAGCAGTTCTTC
>NA|TRBV30|TRBJ2-2|many
CAWSVTPGELFF
TGTGCCTGGAGTGTAACTCCCGGGGAGCTGTTTTTT
>NA|TRBV20-1|TRBJ1-4|few
CSARPGVGEKLFF
TGCAGTGCTAGACCTGGGGTTGGAGAAAAACTGTTTTTT
>TRBD1|TRBV4-1|TRBJ1-5|NA
CASSQERSGTVDQPQHF
TGCGCCAGCAGCCAAGAAAGAAGCGGGACAGTTGATCAGCCCCAGCATTTT
>TRBD1|TRBV24-1|TRBJ2-3|many
CATSATGGGTDTQYF
TGTGCCACCAGCGCAACAGGGGGCGGCACAGATACGCAGTATTTT